A single sample is the source of the 7 T cell receptor beta chains below, sequenced in a study of cytomegalovirus exposure and HLA in healthy donors. A multiplex PCR was run with 60 Vbeta primers and 13 Jbeta primers. Some clones are missing from TCRdb's copy, which holds only in-frame ones; the method was immunoSEQ multiplex PCR. The profile shows over 100,000 clones, approximately 77% of them singletons. Material: PBMCs. The receptors come from a male donor in good health and CMV-seropositive.

The table lists this clone with a count of one. The V call is TRBV30, the J call TRBJ1-6; 7 nucleotides align to TRBD1. The germline V gene encodes CDR1 GTSNPN and CDR2 SVGIG (reference sequence). The junction had 6 bases not matched to a gene; V was cut back by 2 bases and J by 5 bases. The CDR3 loop spans 15 amino acids. The CDR3: CAWSLLGQHNSPLHF. CDR3 bases: TGTGCCTGGAGTTTATTGGGACAGCATAATTCACCCCTCCACTTT. Drawing the rest from reference TRBV30 and TRBJ1-6, the complete variable domain is SQTIHQWPATLVQPVGSPLSLECTVEGTSNPNLYWYRQAAGRGLQLLFYSVGIGQISSEVPQNLSASRPQDRQFILSSKKLLLSDSGFYLCAWSLLGQHNSPLHFGNGTRLTVT.

This chain connects TRBV10-3 to TRBJ2-2; 11 bases are a match to TRBD1. The V gene end was trimmed by 7 bases and the J gene end by 2 bases; junction bases not matched to a gene: 18. Germline-derived CDR1 and CDR2 are ENHRY and SYGVKD. CDR3 size: 20 residues. DNA for the CDR3: TGTGCCATCAAGCCTCACGGGACAGGGGGTGCGCCCAGTAACACCGGGGAGCTGTTTTTT. Translated, it gives CAIKPHGTGGAPSNTGELFF.

The chain is built from TRBV7-9 and TRBJ2-1; 12 positions agree with TRBD2. Germline values: CDR1 SEHNR, CDR2 FQNEAQ (reference sequence). Trimming removed 5 bases from V and 5 bases from J; junction bases left unmatched: 7. The CDR3 is 16 amino acids. The CDR3 nucleotides read TGTGCCAGCAGCCCCCGGACTAGCGGGATAAACAATGAGCAGTTCTTC. It translates to CASSPRTSGINNEQFF.

The chain's CDR3 is CASTGPGGRANEKLFF. DNA of the CDR3: TGTGCCAGCACAGGCCCCGGTGGACGAGCTAATGAAAAACTGTTTTTT. The chain carries TRBV18 and TRBJ1-4, with D possibly TRBD1 on 5 matching bases. Trimming pared 8 bases from V and 3 bases from J, leaving 19 bases between. This CDR3 has 16 residues. CDR1 and CDR2 (germline): KGHSH, LQKENI.

The genes are TRBV18 and TRBJ2-7; TRBD2 aligns across 15 bases. The CDR3 length is 18 residues. The germline V gene has CDR1 KGHSH and CDR2 LQKENI. The J segment lost 6 bases and the V segment lost 1 base, leaving 10 bases of the junction unmatched. The CDR3 loop is CASSPQGLAGGTYTEQYF. The CDR3 bases are TGTGCCAGCTCACCACAAGGACTAGCGGGAGGGACATATACCGAGCAGTACTTC.

This clone was seen just once. The genes are TRBV6-5 and TRBJ2-1; D may be TRBD2 (6 bases). Deletions cut 0 bases from V and 9 bases from J, with 15 bases between. The CDR3 is made up of 15 amino acids. Germline V gives CDR1 MNHEY, CDR2 SVGAGI. The CDR3 DNA follows: TGTGCCAGCAGTTACTCCGGGGGTTCTCGCGGTGAGCAGTTCTTC. This sequence encodes CASSYSGGSRGEQFF.

V is TRBV30 and J is TRBJ2-3, with D perhaps matching TRBD2 (5 bases). This CDR3 comprises 15 residues. Germline CDR1 and CDR2: GTSNPN and SVGIG (reference sequence). Trimming stripped 0 bases from V and 1 base from J, with 11 bases between. The DNA for the CDR3 is TGTGCCTGGAGTGTACGTAGTAGCGGCACAGATACGCAGTATTTT. Amino acids: CAWSVRSSGTDTQYF.